What follows are 10 T cell receptor beta chains derived from one specimen sequenced in a study of blood T cell repertoires in COVID-19. TCRdb keeps only in-frame clones here, not all; method: immunoSEQ multiplex PCR. The sample contains roughly 300,000 clones, about 89% of which appear only once. The source material was PBMCs or T cells enriched from blood (not recorded which). The receptors come from a woman in her twenties or thirties who had recovered from COVID-19.

The V gene is TRBV6-1, the J gene TRBJ2-7; D might be TRBD2 (6 bases). The CDR3 length is 14 residues. Germline assignment: CDR1 MNHNS and CDR2 SASEGT. V lost 2 bases and J lost 6, with 14 bases in between. The DNA for the CDR3 is TGTGCCAGCAGTGAACCAGGGAGGCAGGGCGAGCAGTACTTC. Amino acids: CASSEPGRQGEQYF.

This clone appeared once. V and J are TRBV7-2 and TRBJ2-7; 7 bases line up with TRBD1. Trimming removed 4 bases from V and 4 bases from J; junction bases left unmatched: 4. Per the germline V gene, CDR1 is SGHTA and CDR2 is FQGNSA. The CDR3 contains 13 residues. The DNA of the CDR3 is TGTGCCAGCAGCTACACAGGGGCTTACGAGCAGTACTTC. Translated, it gives CASSYTGAYEQYF.

V gene TRBV19 combines with J gene TRBJ2-3; 7 bases map to TRBD1. V dropped 3 bases and J dropped 5; count of bases not matched to a gene: 8. Germline CDR1 is LNHDA and CDR2 is SQIVND (reference sequence). This CDR3 has 15 amino acids. Here the CDR3 DNA reads TGTGCCAGTAGTATCGCGGACAGGCCTTTAGATACGCAGTATTTT. Translated: CASSIADRPLDTQYF.

The chain combines TRBV6-1 with TRBJ1-2, with a possible D match to TRBD1 (6 bases). V was cut by 1 base and J by 2 bases, with 8 bases left in between. The CDR3 consists of 14 residues. The germline gives CDR1 MNHNS, CDR2 SASEGT. The CDR3 here is CASSEGTENYGYTF. As DNA, the CDR3 is TGTGCCAGCAGTGAAGGGACAGAGAACTATGGCTACACCTTC.

The chain joins TRBV7-2 to TRBJ2-7; D might be TRBD2 (5 bases). CDR3 length: 14 residues. The germline V and J ends were trimmed by 5 bases and 5 bases, with 16 bases remaining between them. Germline V gives CDR1 SGHTA, CDR2 FQGNSA. In DNA, the CDR3 is TGTGCCAGCAGCCCCAGGACTCGCCCCAACGAGCAGTACTTC. It encodes CASSPRTRPNEQYF.

The V and J genes are TRBV6-2 or TRBV6-3 and TRBJ1-6; D is undetermined. Germline V gene sequence: CDR1 MNHEY, CDR2 SVGEGT. Trimming removed 5 bases from V and 4 bases from J, with 9 bases in between. The CDR3 loop spans 14 amino acids. The DNA for the CDR3 is TGTGCCAGCAGTCGGGGAGGATATAATTCACCCCTCCACTTT. The encoded protein is CASSRGGYNSPLHF.

V and J are TRBV5-1 and TRBJ2-5, with 9 bases matching TRBD2. The V segment lost 3 bases and the J segment 2 bases; nucleotides outside the gene matches: 5. Germline-derived CDR1 and CDR2 are SGHRS and YFSETQ. The CDR3 has 15 residues. The CDR3 sequence: CASSSSSGAQETQYF. The CDR3 DNA follows: TGCGCCAGCAGCTCCTCTAGCGGGGCGCAAGAGACCCAGTACTTC.

This chain uses TRBV10-2 with TRBJ2-7; D unresolved. The length of the CDR3 is 16 residues. The germline gives CDR1 WSHSY, CDR2 SAAADI. The V end lost 3 bases, the J end lost 2 bases, and 17 bases lay between the germline ends. In nucleotides, the CDR3 is TGCGCCAGCAGTGACCCTATCGCGGTCCTGCCCTACGAGCAGTACTTC. It encodes CASSDPIAVLPYEQYF.

This clone was seen a handful of times. This chain uses TRBV5-1 with TRBJ1-1, with TRBD1 identical over 12 bases. In germline, CDR1 is SGHRS, CDR2 YFSETQ. V was clipped by 0 bases and J by 5 bases; unmatched bases: 5. CDR3 length: 16 residues. CDR3 protein: CASSLAEGQGATEAFF. As DNA, the CDR3 is TGCGCCAGCAGCTTGGCCGAGGGACAGGGGGCTACTGAAGCTTTCTTT.

The V gene is TRBV4-3, the J gene TRBJ1-2; D unclear. Trimming stripped 0 bases from V and 0 bases from J, with 11 bases between. The germline V gene has CDR1 LGHNA and CDR2 YSLEER. This CDR3 comprises 16 residues. The CDR3 protein is CASSQDLSRPNYGYTF. The CDR3 bases are TGCGCCAGCAGCCAAGATCTCAGCAGGCCTAACTATGGCTACACCTTC.